This is a list of T cell receptor beta chains from one sample in a study of control samples from healthy donors and cancer patients. Sequencing used immunoSEQ multiplex PCR; TCRdb keeps in-frame clones, though not all of them. This table holds about 44,000 clones, around 75% found once. The sample taken for sequencing was formalin-fixed, paraffin-embedded tissue. The receptors originated from a male donor with melanoma. Each CDR3 is given without its conserved first and last residue. The order of the fields is V gene, J gene, CDR3 protein.

TRBV6-4	TRBJ2-2	ASQALATGELF
TRBV5-1	TRBJ2-5	ASRWDRGEETQY
TRBV21-1	TRBJ1-1	ASSFEARPEAF
TRBV18	TRBJ2-5	ASSPPGLAGGSETQY
TRBV5-6	TRBJ2-3	ASRALARTSTDTQY
TRBV19	TRBJ1-4	ASSMVGQALNEKLF
TRBV6-6	TRBJ1-4	ASSPRGGNEKLF
TRBV19	TRBJ2-2	ASRETALANTGELF
TRBV28	TRBJ1-3	ASSSTGEGNTIY
TRBV18	TRBJ2-1	ASSPERGKAGNEQF
TRBV5-1	TRBJ2-7	ANSLEGIGEQY
TRBV5-6	TRBJ2-7	ASSLQLAGGNFREQY
TRBV5-1	TRBJ2-3	ASSFGSLGSTDTQY
TRBV12-3/TRBV12-4	TRBJ2-3	ASSGADTQY
TRBV6-6	TRBJ2-5	ASSYSALGETQY
TRBV7-9	TRBJ2-1	ASSKTPGTSGSEQF
TRBV25-1	TRBJ2-2	ASSGRLVAGELF
TRBV28	TRBJ2-2	ASSLSSAAGELF
TRBV3-1/TRBV3-2	TRBJ1-5	ASSQEVGGYQPQH
TRBV6-5	TRBJ2-2	ASTWTSGIPGELF
TRBV3-1/TRBV3-2	TRBJ2-4	ASSGNRDAKNIQY
TRBV6-6	TRBJ2-7	ASSSGSDSEQY
TRBV28	TRBJ2-5	ASSLTQGRETQY
TRBV2	TRBJ2-6	ASSDRLSRSGANVLT
TRBV5-4	TRBJ2-7	ASSLPTRPEQY
TRBV18	TRBJ1-5	ASSTGSNQPQH
TRBV5-4	TRBJ2-4	ASSWGQGQNIQY
TRBV5-3	TRBJ2-7	ARSLAGPPMEQY
TRBV6-1	TRBJ1-5	ASSEPGNQPQH
TRBV14	TRBJ2-1	ASNQDLYVPRSYNEQF
TRBV4-1	TRBJ1-6	ASSQKGLPRGSGTSALH
TRBV7-2	TRBJ2-5	ASSLVDGQETQY
TRBV6-5	TRBJ1-5	ASRSTGNQPQH
TRBV5-1	TRBJ2-1	ASSFFWIEAEQF
TRBV15	TRBJ2-1	ATSRDLNEQF
TRBV10-3	TRBJ1-1	AIRTGTPNTEAF
TRBV20-1	TRBJ2-3	SARVQDLKY
TRBV3-1/TRBV3-2	TRBJ2-7	ASSSGGLAGDEQY
TRBV3-1/TRBV3-2	TRBJ2-3	ASSQDKIFTDTQY
TRBV5-6	TRBJ2-1	ASSFLLAGGHPNEQF
TRBV2	TRBJ1-1	ASRRQGLTEAF
TRBV10-3	TRBJ2-1	AISESGRAVEQF
TRBV28	TRBJ2-7	ASSAIAGGRDEQY
TRBV2	TRBJ1-5	ASSPGGRQVHQPQH